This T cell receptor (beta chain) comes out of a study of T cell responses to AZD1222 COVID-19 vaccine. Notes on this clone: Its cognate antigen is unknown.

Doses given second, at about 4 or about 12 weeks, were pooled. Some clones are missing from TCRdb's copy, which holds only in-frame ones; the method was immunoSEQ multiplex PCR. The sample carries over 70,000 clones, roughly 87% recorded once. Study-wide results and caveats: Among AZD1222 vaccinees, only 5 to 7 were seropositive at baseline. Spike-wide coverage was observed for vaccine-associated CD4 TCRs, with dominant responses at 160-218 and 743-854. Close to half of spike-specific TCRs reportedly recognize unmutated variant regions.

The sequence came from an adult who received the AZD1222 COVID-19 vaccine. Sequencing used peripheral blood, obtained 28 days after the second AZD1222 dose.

CDR3: CGVGGTNEKLFF. The CDR3 region has the DNA TGTGGAGTGGGGGGAACTAATGAAAAACTGTTTTTT. The gene calls are TRBV25-1 and TRBJ1-4, with D maybe TRBD1 (5 bases). Germline loops: CDR1 MGHDK, CDR2 SYGVNS. The CDR3 sequence is 12 residues long.